One and the same sample provided the 4 T cell receptor beta chains below, sequenced in a study of T cell repertoires in cytomegalovirus infection. MiXCR, run by TCRdb on the reads, gives a single entry per CDR3 protein. The table lists around 800,000 distinct CDR3 sequences, approximately 29% of them singletons. No antigen is known for these receptors. The sample here was cultured CD8+ T cells from PBMCs, taken from culture after CMV antigen stimulation. All receptors come from a human donor in good health (CMV status not recorded). Some clones in this sample may be carry-over from other donors' samples.

The V call is TRBV19, the J call TRBJ2-1, with TRBD2 matching over 10 bases. The CDR3 is 15 amino acids. Trimming cost V 3 bases and J 4 bases; bases outside gene matches: 3. Germline CDR1 reads LNHDA; CDR2 reads SQIVND (reference sequence). In DNA, the CDR3 is TGTGCCAGTAGTATGACTAGCGGGCTTTACAATGAGCAGTTCTTC. It encodes CASSMTSGLYNEQFF.

This clonotype was picked up a small number of times. The chain has TRBV6-2 or TRBV6-3 and TRBJ2-7; 10 bases are shared with TRBD1. The CDR3 loop spans 14 amino acids. Germline CDR1 reads MNHEY; CDR2 reads SVGEGT. Losses at the gene ends were 5 bases for V and 4 bases for J; bases not matched to a gene: 5. The CDR3 here is CASSREDRGYEQYV. In nucleotides, the CDR3 is TGTGCCAGCAGTCGAGAGGACAGGGGGTACGAGCAGTACGTC.

This rearrangement joins TRBV27 to TRBJ1-1, with D maybe TRBD1 (5 bases). Germline lookup yields CDR1 MNHEY and CDR2 SMNVEV (reference sequence). The CDR3 consists of 14 residues. V was cut by 5 bases and J by 3 bases, with 13 bases left in between. DNA of the CDR3: TGTGCCAGCAGTCTAGGGATGGGGGACACTGAAGCTTTCTTT. Its protein is CASSLGMGDTEAFF.

Regarding this clonotype: The junction departs from germline at one end; a sequencing error may be responsible. The chain links TRBV6-1 to TRBJ1-1; the D is unclear. The CDR3 spans 15 residues. CDR1 and CDR2 (germline): MNHNS, SASEGT. The CDR3 protein is CAGSEAGRLGTEAFF. CDR3 DNA sequence: TGTGCCGGCAGTGAAGCCGGGAGACTGGGTACTGAAGCTTTCTTT.